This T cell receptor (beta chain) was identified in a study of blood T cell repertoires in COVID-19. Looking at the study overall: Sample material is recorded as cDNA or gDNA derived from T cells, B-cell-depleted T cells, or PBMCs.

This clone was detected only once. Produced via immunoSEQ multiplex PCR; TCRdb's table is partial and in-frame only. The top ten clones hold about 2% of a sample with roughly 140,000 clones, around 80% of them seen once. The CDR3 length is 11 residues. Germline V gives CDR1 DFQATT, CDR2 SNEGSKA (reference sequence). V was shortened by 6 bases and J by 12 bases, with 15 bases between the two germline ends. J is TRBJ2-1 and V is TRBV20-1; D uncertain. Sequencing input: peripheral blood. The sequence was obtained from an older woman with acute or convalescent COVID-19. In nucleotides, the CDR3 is TGCAGTGCCCCCTACGTTGAGCGGCAGTTCTTC. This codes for CSAPYVERQFF.